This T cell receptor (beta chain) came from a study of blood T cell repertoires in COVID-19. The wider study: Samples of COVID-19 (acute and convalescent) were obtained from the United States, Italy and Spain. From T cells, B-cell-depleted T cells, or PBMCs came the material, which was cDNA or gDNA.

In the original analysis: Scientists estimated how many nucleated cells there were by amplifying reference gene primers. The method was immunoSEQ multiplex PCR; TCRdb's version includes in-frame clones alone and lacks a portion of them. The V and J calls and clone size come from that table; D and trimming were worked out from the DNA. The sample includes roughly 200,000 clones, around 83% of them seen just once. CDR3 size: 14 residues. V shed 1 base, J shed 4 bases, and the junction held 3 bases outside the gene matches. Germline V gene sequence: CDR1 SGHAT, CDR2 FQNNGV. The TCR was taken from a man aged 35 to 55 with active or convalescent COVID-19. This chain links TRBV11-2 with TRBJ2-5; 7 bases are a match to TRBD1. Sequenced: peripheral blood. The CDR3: CASSLGQGTETQYF. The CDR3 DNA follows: TGTGCCAGCAGCTTAGGACAGGGAACAGAGACCCAGTACTTC.